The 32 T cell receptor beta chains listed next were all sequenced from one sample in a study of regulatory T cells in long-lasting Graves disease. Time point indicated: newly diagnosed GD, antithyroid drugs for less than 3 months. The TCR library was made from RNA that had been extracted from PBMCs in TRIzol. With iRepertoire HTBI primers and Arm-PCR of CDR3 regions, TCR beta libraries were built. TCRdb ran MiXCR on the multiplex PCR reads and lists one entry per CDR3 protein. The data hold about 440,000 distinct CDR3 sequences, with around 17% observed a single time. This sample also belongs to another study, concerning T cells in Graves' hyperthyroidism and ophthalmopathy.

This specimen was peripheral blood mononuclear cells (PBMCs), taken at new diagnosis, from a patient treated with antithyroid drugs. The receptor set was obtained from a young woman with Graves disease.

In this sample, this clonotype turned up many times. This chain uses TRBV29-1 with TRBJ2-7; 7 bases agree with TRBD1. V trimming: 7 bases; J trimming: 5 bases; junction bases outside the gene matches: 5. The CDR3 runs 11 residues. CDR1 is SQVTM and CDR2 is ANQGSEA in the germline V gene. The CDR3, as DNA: TGCAGCGGCGTGGACAGGAACGAGCAGTACTTC. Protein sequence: CSGVDRNEQYF.

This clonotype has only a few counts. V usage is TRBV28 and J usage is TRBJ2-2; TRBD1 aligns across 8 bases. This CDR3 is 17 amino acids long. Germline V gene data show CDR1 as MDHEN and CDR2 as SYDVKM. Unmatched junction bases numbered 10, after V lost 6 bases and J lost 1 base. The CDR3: CASRPWTGLGNTGELFF. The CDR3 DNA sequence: TGTGCCAGCAGACCCTGGACAGGGTTGGGGAACACCGGGGAGCTGTTTTTT. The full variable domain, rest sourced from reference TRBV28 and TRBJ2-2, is DVKVTQSSRYLVKRTGEKVFLECVQDMDHENMFWYRQDPGLGLRLIYFSYDVKMKEKGDIPEGYSVSREKKERFSLILESASTNQTSMYLCASRPWTGLGNTGELFFGEGSRLTVL.

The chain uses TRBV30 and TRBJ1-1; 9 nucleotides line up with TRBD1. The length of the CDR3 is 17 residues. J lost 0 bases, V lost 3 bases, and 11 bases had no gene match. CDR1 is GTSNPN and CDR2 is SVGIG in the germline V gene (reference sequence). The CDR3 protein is CAWRALQGARVNTEAFF. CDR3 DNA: TGTGCCTGGAGGGCGTTACAGGGGGCGCGGGTGAACACTGAAGCTTTCTTT.

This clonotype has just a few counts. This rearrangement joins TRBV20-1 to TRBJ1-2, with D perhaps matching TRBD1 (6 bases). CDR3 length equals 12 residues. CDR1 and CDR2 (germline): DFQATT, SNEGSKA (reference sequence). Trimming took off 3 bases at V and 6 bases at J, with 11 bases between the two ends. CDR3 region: CSARRGSDGYTF. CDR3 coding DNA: TGCAGTGCTAGGAGGGGGTCGGATGGCTACACCTTC.

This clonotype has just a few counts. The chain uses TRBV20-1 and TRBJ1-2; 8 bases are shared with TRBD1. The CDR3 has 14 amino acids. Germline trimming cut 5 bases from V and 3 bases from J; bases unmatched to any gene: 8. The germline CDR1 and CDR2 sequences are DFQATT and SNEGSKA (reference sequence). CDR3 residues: CSAAETGADYGYTF. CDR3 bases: TGCAGTGCTGCCGAGACAGGGGCGGACTATGGCTACACCTTC.

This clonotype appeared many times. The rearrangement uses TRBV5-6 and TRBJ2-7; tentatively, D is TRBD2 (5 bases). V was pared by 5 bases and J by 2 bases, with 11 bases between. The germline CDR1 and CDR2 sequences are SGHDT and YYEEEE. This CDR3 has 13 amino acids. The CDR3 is CASSPEGAYEQYF. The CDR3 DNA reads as TGTGCCAGCAGTCCCGAGGGTGCCTACGAGCAGTACTTC.

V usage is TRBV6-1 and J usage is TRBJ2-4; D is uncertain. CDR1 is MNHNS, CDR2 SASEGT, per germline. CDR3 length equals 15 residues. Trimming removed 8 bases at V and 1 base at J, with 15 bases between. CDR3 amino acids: CASQIPTGAKNIQYF. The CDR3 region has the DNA TGTGCCAGCCAAATCCCCACGGGCGCCAAAAACATTCAGTACTTC.

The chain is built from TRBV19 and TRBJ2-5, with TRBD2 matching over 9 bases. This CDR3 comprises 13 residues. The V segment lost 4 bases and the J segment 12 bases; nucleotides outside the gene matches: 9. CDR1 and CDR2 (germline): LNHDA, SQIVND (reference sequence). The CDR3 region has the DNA TGTGCCAGTAGTACCTCGACTAGCGGAACCAAGTACTTC. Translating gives CASSTSTSGTKYF. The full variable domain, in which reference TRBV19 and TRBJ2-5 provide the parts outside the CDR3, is DGGITQSPKYLFRKEGQNVTLSCEQNLNHDAMYWYRQDPGQGLRLIYYSQIVNDFQKGDIAEGYSVSREKKESFPLTVTSAQKNPTAFYLCASSTSTSGTKYFGPGTRLLVL.

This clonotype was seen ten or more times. CDR3 DNA: TGCGCCAGCAGCCGGGATCTAGAGCAGTTCTTC. As protein: CASSRDLEQFF. The genes are TRBV5-1 and TRBJ2-1, with TRBD2 as a possible D gene (5 bases). The CDR3 extends over 11 amino acids. Germline assignment: CDR1 SGHRS and CDR2 YFSETQ. Trimming removed 4 bases at V and 10 bases at J, with 9 bases between.

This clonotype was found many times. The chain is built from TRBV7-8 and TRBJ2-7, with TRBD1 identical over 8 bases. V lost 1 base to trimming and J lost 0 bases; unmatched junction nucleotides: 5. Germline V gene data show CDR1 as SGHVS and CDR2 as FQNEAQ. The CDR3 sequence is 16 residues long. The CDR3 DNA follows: TGTGCCAGCAGCTTAGGGGGACAGGAGAGCTCCTACGAGCAGTACTTC. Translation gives CASSLGGQESSYEQYF.

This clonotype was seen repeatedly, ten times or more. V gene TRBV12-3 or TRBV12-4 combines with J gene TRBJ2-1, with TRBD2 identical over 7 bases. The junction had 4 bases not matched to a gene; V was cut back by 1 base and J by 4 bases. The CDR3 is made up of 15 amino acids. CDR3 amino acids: CASSLEWREYNEQFF. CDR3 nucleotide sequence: TGTGCCAGCAGTTTAGAATGGCGGGAGTACAATGAGCAGTTCTTC.

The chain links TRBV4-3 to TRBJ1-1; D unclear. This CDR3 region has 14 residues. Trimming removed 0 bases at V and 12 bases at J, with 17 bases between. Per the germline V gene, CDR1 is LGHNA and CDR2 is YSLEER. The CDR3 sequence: CASSQDLSVGGTFF. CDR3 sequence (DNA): TGCGCCAGCAGCCAAGATCTATCCGTAGGTGGAACTTTCTTT.

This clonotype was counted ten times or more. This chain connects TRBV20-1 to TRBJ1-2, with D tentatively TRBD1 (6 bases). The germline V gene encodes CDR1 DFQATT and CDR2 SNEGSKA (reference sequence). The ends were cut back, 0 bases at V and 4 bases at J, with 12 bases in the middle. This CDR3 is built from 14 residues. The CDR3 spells CSARDQAGVYGYTF. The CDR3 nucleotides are TGCAGTGCTAGAGATCAGGCAGGGGTCTATGGCTACACCTTC.

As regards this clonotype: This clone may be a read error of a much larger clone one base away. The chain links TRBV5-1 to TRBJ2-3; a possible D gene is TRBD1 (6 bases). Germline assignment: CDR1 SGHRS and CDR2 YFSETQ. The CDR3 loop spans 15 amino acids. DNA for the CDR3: TGCGCCAGCAGCTTGGACGCGGAACGGACAGATACGCGGTATTTT. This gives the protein CASSLDAERTDTRYF.

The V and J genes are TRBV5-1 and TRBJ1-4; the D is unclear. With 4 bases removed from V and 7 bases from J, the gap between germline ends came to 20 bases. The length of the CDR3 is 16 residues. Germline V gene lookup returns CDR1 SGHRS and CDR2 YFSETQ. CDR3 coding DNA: TGCGCCAGCAGCCCAACCACCGGATCCCTGGGTGAAAAACTGTTTTTT. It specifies CASSPTTGSLGEKLFF. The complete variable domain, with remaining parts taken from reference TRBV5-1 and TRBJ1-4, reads KAGVTQTPRYLIKTRGQQVTLSCSPISGHRSVSWYQQTPGQGLQFLFEYFSETQRNKGNFPGRFSGRQFSNSRSEMNVSTLELGDSALYLCASSPTTGSLGEKLFFGSGTQLSVL.

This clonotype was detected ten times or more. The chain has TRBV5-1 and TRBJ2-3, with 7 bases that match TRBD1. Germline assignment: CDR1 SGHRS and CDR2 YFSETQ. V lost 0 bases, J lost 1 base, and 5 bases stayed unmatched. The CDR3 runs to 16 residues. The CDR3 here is CASSLARGTGTDTQYF. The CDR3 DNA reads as TGCGCCAGCAGCTTGGCCCGAGGGACAGGCACAGATACGCAGTATTTT.

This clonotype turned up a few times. CDR3 amino acids: CASSYPGNNSPLHF. CDR3 DNA sequence: TGTGCCAGCAGTTACCCGGGTAATAATTCACCCCTCCACTTT. This sequence joins TRBV9 and TRBJ1-6; no firm D call. V was shortened by 5 bases and J by 5 bases, with 11 bases between the two germline ends. This CDR3 has 14 amino acids. CDR1 SGDLS and CDR2 YYNGEE come from the germline V gene.

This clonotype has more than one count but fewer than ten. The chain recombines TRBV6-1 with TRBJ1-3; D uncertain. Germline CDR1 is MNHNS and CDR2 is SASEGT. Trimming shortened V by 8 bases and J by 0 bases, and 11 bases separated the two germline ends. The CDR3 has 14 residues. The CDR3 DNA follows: TGTGCCAGCCAGGACCCGAGCTCTGGAAACACCATATATTTT. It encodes CASQDPSSGNTIYF.

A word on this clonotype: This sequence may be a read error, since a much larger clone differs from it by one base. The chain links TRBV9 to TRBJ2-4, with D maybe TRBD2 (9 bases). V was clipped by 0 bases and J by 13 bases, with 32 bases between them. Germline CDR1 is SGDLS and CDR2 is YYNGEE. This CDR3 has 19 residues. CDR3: CASSVGGGQGLAGHDEQYF. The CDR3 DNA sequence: TGTGCCAGCAGCGTAGGGGGTGGACAGGGACTAGCAGGACACGATGAGCAGTACTTC.

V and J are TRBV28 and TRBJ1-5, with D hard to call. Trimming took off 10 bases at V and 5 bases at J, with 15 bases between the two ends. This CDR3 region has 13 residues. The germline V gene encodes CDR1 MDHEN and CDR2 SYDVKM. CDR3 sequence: CATLLGSHQPQHF. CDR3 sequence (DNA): TGTGCCACCTTATTAGGCAGTCATCAGCCCCAGCATTTT.

The CDR3 region has the DNA TGTGCCATCAGTGTGGAGCACAGGACCTATGGCTACACCTTC. Amino acid sequence: CAISVEHRTYGYTF. The V call is TRBV10-3, the J call TRBJ1-2; D is possibly TRBD1 (5 bases). The CDR3 covers 14 residues. V was trimmed by 4 bases and J by 4 bases, leaving 13 bases between them. Germline V lookup: CDR1 ENHRY, CDR2 SYGVKD.

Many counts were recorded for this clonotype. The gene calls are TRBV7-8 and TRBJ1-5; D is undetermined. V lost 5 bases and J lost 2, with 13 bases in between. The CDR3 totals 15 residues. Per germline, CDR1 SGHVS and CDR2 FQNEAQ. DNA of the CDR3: TGTGCCAGCAGCCGAGGGCCCACACGCAATCAGCCCCAGCATTTT. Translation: CASSRGPTRNQPQHF. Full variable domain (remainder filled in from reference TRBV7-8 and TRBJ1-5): GAGVSQSPRYKVAKRGQDVALRCDPISGHVSLFWYQQALGQGPEFLTYFQNEAQLDKSGLPSDRFFAERPEGSVSTLKIQRTQQEDSAVYLCASSRGPTRNQPQHFGDGTRLSIL.

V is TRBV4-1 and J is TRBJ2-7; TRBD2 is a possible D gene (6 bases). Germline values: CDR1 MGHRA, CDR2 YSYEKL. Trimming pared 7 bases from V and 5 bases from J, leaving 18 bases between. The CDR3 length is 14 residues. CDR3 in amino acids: CASTVVAGRNEQYF. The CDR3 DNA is TGCGCCAGCACGGTGGTCGCCGGGAGAAACGAGCAGTACTTC.

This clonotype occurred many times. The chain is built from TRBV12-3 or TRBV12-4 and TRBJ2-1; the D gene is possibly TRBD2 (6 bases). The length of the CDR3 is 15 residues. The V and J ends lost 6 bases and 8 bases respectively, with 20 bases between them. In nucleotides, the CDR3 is TGTGCCAGCAGCCCCTACGGGGGACGAGTTGATGAGCAGTTCTTC. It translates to CASSPYGGRVDEQFF.

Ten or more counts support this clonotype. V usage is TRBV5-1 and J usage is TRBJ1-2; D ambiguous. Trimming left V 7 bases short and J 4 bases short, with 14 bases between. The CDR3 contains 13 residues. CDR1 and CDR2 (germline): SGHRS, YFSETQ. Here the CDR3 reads CASSADASYGYTF. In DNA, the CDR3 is TGCGCCAGCTCCGCGGACGCATCCTATGGCTACACCTTC.

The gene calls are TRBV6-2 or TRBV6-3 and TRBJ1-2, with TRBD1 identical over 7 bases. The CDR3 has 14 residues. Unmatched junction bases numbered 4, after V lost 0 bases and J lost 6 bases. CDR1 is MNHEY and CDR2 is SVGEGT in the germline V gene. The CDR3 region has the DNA TGTGCCAGCAGTTACTCAGACAGGGCGGATGGCTACACCTTC. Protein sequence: CASSYSDRADGYTF.

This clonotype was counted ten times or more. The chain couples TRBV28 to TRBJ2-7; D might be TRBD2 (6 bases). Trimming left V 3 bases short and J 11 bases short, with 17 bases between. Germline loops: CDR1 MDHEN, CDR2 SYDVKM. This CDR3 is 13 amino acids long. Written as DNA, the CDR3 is TGTGCCAGCAGTTTGGCGATGACTAGAATCGAGTACTTC. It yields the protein CASSLAMTRIEYF. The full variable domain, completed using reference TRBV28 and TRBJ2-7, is DVKVTQSSRYLVKRTGEKVFLECVQDMDHENMFWYRQDPGLGLRLIYFSYDVKMKEKGDIPEGYSVSREKKERFSLILESASTNQTSMYLCASSLAMTRIEYFGPGTRLTVT.

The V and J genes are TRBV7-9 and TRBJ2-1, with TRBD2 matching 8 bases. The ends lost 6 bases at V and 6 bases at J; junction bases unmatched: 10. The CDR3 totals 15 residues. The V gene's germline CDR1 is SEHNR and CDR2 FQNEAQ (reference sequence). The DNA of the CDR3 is TGTGCCAGCAGTCCGGGAGCGGGAGCCTCCAATGAGCAGTTCTTC. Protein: CASSPGAGASNEQFF.

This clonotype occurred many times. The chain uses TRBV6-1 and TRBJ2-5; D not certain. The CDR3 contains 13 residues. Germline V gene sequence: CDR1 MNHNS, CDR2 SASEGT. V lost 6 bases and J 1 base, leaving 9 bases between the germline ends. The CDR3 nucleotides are TGTGCCAGCAGAGCGATACCCCAAGAGACCCAGTACTTC. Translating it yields CASRAIPQETQYF.

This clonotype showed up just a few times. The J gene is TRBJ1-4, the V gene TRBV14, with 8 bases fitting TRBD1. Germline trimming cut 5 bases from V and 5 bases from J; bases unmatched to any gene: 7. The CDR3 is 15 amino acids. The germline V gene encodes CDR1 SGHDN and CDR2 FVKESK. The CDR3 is CASSFSRGRNEKLFF. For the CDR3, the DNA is TGTGCCAGCAGCTTCTCCAGGGGGCGGAATGAAAAACTGTTTTTT.

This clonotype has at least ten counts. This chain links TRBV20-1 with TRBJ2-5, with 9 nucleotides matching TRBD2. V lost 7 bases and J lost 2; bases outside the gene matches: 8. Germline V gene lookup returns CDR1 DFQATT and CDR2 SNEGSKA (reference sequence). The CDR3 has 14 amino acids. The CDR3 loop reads CSGDGTSPQETQYF. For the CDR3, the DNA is TGCAGTGGAGATGGGACTAGCCCTCAAGAGACCCAGTACTTC.

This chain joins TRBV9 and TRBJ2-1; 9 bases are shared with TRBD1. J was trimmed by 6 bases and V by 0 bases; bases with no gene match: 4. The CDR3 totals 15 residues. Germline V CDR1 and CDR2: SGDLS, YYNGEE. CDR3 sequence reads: CASSVGGTGSNEQFF. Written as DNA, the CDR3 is TGTGCCAGCAGCGTAGGCGGGACAGGGTCCAATGAGCAGTTCTTC.